Listed below are T cell receptor beta chains from one sample, sequenced in a study of cytomegalovirus exposure and HLA in healthy donors. Profiling relied on immunoSEQ multiplex PCR, and the TCRdb table lists in-frame clones only, not all of them. The table shows about 150,000 clones, with about two thirds occurring only once. Sequenced input: PBMCs. The receptors here all came from a man aged 25-40 years in good health and CMV-seropositive. Each CDR3 is given with its conserved first and last residue. A D gene is named only where the DNA matches it firmly. Only some rows state a clone size, as once, few, many or a class for expanded clones.

d_gene: NA
j_gene: TRBJ1-1
v_gene: TRBV6-6
abundance: NA
CDR3nt: TGTGCCAGCAGCTACCTTGACAGGATGGCTGAAGCTTTCTTT
CDR3aa: CASSYLDRMAEAFF

d_gene: TRBD1
j_gene: TRBJ2-7
v_gene: TRBV7-9
abundance: NA
CDR3nt: TGTGCCAGCAGCTCCCCCGGACGGACAGGGACCTACGAGCAGTACTTC
CDR3aa: CASSSPGRTGTYEQYF

d_gene: NA
j_gene: TRBJ2-1
v_gene: TRBV25-1
abundance: NA
CDR3nt: TGTGCCAGCAGTGATCTCCCCTTGAATGAGCAGTTCTTC
CDR3aa: CASSDLPLNEQFF

d_gene: TRBD2
j_gene: TRBJ2-1
v_gene: TRBV19
abundance: NA
CDR3nt: TGTGCCAGTAGTATTTCTAGCGGTACCTACAATGAGCAGTTCTTC
CDR3aa: CASSISSGTYNEQFF

d_gene: TRBD1
j_gene: TRBJ1-1
v_gene: TRBV10-1
abundance: NA
CDR3nt: TGCGCCAGCAGTGATTCTGAGGGGGCGAACACTGAAGCTTTCTTT
CDR3aa: CASSDSEGANTEAFF

d_gene: NA
j_gene: TRBJ2-7
v_gene: TRBV19
abundance: NA
CDR3nt: TGTGCCAGTAGTGACGCGTCGGGAACCTCCTACGAGCAGTACTTC
CDR3aa: CASSDASGTSYEQYF

d_gene: NA
j_gene: TRBJ1-2
v_gene: TRBV18
abundance: NA
CDR3nt: TGTGCCAGCTCTCCCGGGGAATCAGTTTATGGCTACACCTTC
CDR3aa: CASSPGESVYGYTF

d_gene: TRBD2
j_gene: TRBJ2-3
v_gene: TRBV28
abundance: NA
CDR3nt: TGTGCCAGCAGTTTATATAGCGGGAGATTTGATACGCAGTATTTT
CDR3aa: CASSLYSGRFDTQYF

d_gene: NA
j_gene: TRBJ2-7
v_gene: TRBV28
abundance: once
CDR3nt: TGTGCCAGCCACCGGGGTACAGTGTCTTACGAGCAGTACTTC
CDR3aa: CASHRGTVSYEQYF

d_gene: NA
j_gene: TRBJ1-1
v_gene: TRBV19
abundance: NA
CDR3nt: TGTGCCAGTAGTATAGAGACTTTAAAGACTGACAGTCTGAACACTGAAGCTTTCTTT
CDR3aa: CASSIETLKTDSLNTEAFF

d_gene: NA
j_gene: TRBJ2-2
v_gene: TRBV6-5
abundance: few
CDR3nt: TGTGCCAGCAGTACCTTTGGAGGCGGCACCGGGGAGCTGTTTTTT
CDR3aa: CASSTFGGGTGELFF

d_gene: NA
j_gene: TRBJ2-5
v_gene: TRBV18
abundance: NA
CDR3nt: TGTGCCAGCTCACCACCGGCGCGAGCGGAGACCCAGTACTTC
CDR3aa: CASSPPARAETQYF

d_gene: TRBD2
j_gene: TRBJ2-1
v_gene: TRBV7-6
abundance: NA
CDR3nt: TGTGCCAGCAGCTTAGCAGCCACTAGCGGGAGGATCTACAATGAGCAGTTCTTC
CDR3aa: CASSLAATSGRIYNEQFF

d_gene: NA
j_gene: TRBJ2-7
v_gene: TRBV12-5
abundance: NA
CDR3nt: TGTGCTAGTGGTTTGGGGCAGGGTTTCTCCTACGAGCAGTACTTC
CDR3aa: CASGLGQGFSYEQYF

d_gene: NA
j_gene: TRBJ1-1
v_gene: TRBV30
abundance: few
CDR3nt: TGTGCCTGGAGTGTACGGTGGTCAGGGAGGCCAACTGAAGCTTTCTTT
CDR3aa: CAWSVRWSGRPTEAFF

d_gene: TRBD1
j_gene: TRBJ1-2
v_gene: TRBV27
abundance: NA
CDR3nt: TGTGCCAGCAGAATACAGGGGAATGGCTACACCTTC
CDR3aa: CASRIQGNGYTF

d_gene: NA
j_gene: TRBJ2-1
v_gene: TRBV25-1
abundance: NA
CDR3nt: TGTGCCAGCAGTGAACAATACAATGAGCAGTTCTTC
CDR3aa: CASSEQYNEQFF

d_gene: NA
j_gene: TRBJ1-6
v_gene: TRBV30
abundance: NA
CDR3nt: TGTGCCTGGAGTGTGAGTCGTGTGGCAGGGGCGTTTGGCTCACCCCTCCACTTT
CDR3aa: CAWSVSRVAGAFGSPLHF

d_gene: NA
j_gene: TRBJ2-7
v_gene: TRBV7-6
abundance: NA
CDR3nt: TGCGCCAGCAGCTCGGGTCACGAGCAGTACTTC
CDR3aa: CASSSGHEQYF

d_gene: NA
j_gene: TRBJ1-1
v_gene: TRBV14
abundance: NA
CDR3nt: TGTGCCAGCAGCCAAGAAAGGGGAGGGGACACTGAAGCTTTCTTT
CDR3aa: CASSQERGGDTEAFF

d_gene: NA
j_gene: TRBJ2-7
v_gene: TRBV11-3
abundance: few
CDR3nt: TGTGCCAGCAGCGGGGAGTCCTACGAGCAGTACTTC
CDR3aa: CASSGESYEQYF

d_gene: TRBD1
j_gene: TRBJ1-1
v_gene: TRBV5-1
abundance: few
CDR3nt: TGCGCCAGCACAAGTGAGACAGGGCCGAGCACTGAAGCTTTCTTT
CDR3aa: CASTSETGPSTEAFF

d_gene: TRBD1
j_gene: TRBJ1-1
v_gene: TRBV29-1
abundance: NA
CDR3nt: TGCGGCGTGGACAGGCGATTGAACACTGAAGCTTTCTTT
CDR3aa: CGVDRRLNTEAFF

d_gene: NA
j_gene: TRBJ1-1
v_gene: TRBV5-5
abundance: once
CDR3nt: TGTGCCAGCAGCTTGCGGGACACCTTATTTAATGAAGCTTTCTTT
CDR3aa: CASSLRDTLFNEAFF

d_gene: NA
j_gene: TRBJ2-1
v_gene: TRBV5-4
abundance: NA
CDR3nt: TGTGCCAGCAGCCTCAGGGGGGCCAATGAGCAGTTCTTC
CDR3aa: CASSLRGANEQFF

d_gene: TRBD2
j_gene: TRBJ2-1
v_gene: TRBV25-1
abundance: NA
CDR3nt: TGTGCCAGCAGTGAATTCATTCTAGCGGGAGGGAACAATGAGCAGTTCTTC
CDR3aa: CASSEFILAGGNNEQFF

d_gene: NA
j_gene: TRBJ2-7
v_gene: TRBV5-6
abundance: NA
CDR3nt: TGTGCCAGCAGCTCAACCCCCTCTTCGGAGAGTTACGAGCAGTACTTC
CDR3aa: CASSSTPSSESYEQYF

d_gene: TRBD2
j_gene: TRBJ2-7
v_gene: TRBV27
abundance: NA
CDR3nt: TGTGCCAGCAGTCGGACTAGGGATTACTACGAGCAGTACTTC
CDR3aa: CASSRTRDYYEQYF

d_gene: TRBD2
j_gene: TRBJ2-7
v_gene: TRBV7-9
abundance: few
CDR3nt: TGTGCCAGCAGCTCCGGACTAGCGGCGTCTTCCGAGCAGTACTTC
CDR3aa: CASSSGLAASSEQYF

d_gene: TRBD2
j_gene: TRBJ2-7
v_gene: TRBV28
abundance: NA
CDR3nt: TGTGCCAGCAGTTTACGGGAGGAGATGCAAAGCTACGAGCAGTACTTC
CDR3aa: CASSLREEMQSYEQYF

d_gene: NA
j_gene: TRBJ1-1
v_gene: TRBV6-4
abundance: NA
CDR3nt: TGTGCCAGCAGTGAGAGGGAGAACACTGAAGCTTTCTTT
CDR3aa: CASSERENTEAFF

d_gene: NA
j_gene: TRBJ2-7
v_gene: TRBV25-1
abundance: few
CDR3nt: TGTGCCAGCAGGCGGACGGGGGTCTACGAGCAGTACTTC
CDR3aa: CASRRTGVYEQYF

d_gene: NA
j_gene: TRBJ1-4
v_gene: TRBV7-9
abundance: few
CDR3nt: TGTGCCAGCAGCCGATCGGAGCTTCGCTCGGGGAAAACTAATGAAAAACTGTTTTTT
CDR3aa: CASSRSELRSGKTNEKLFF

d_gene: TRBD2
j_gene: TRBJ2-1
v_gene: TRBV7-2
abundance: NA
CDR3nt: TGTGCCAGCAGCTCTTTATTTGGGACTAGCGGACCCAATGAGCAGTTCTTC
CDR3aa: CASSSLFGTSGPNEQFF

d_gene: NA
j_gene: TRBJ1-5
v_gene: TRBV6-1
abundance: once
CDR3nt: TGTGCCAGCAGTGGGGACTGGGCTCAGCCCCAGCATTTT
CDR3aa: CASSGDWAQPQHF

d_gene: TRBD1
j_gene: TRBJ1-5
v_gene: TRBV27
abundance: NA
CDR3nt: TGTGCCAGCAGTTTCCGGACAGGGACCATCAATCAGCCCCAGCATTTT
CDR3aa: CASSFRTGTINQPQHF

d_gene: TRBD1
j_gene: TRBJ2-1
v_gene: TRBV27
abundance: NA
CDR3nt: TGTGCCAGCAGTTCCACAGGGGTCGAGCAGTTCTTC
CDR3aa: CASSSTGVEQFF

d_gene: TRBD2
j_gene: TRBJ2-5
v_gene: TRBV10-3
abundance: NA
CDR3nt: TGTGCCATCAGTGATAAGCGGGAAGGGGAGACCCAGTACTTC
CDR3aa: CAISDKREGETQYF

d_gene: NA
j_gene: TRBJ2-3
v_gene: TRBV28
abundance: NA
CDR3nt: TGTGCCAGCAGTTCTTCACCGGGACTCACAGATACGCAGTATTTT
CDR3aa: CASSSSPGLTDTQYF

d_gene: NA
j_gene: TRBJ1-2
v_gene: TRBV5-1
abundance: NA
CDR3nt: TGCGCCAGCAGCTTGGTATCCCAAGCAACGGGTCTCGGAGGCTACACCTTC
CDR3aa: CASSLVSQATGLGGYTF

d_gene: TRBD1
j_gene: TRBJ1-2
v_gene: TRBV6-5
abundance: NA
CDR3nt: TGTGCCAGCAGCCCCCGGGACAGCTATGGCTACACCTTC
CDR3aa: CASSPRDSYGYTF